This T cell receptor beta chain emerged from a study of shared clonotypes between healthy human individuals. This clone was detected once. Its antigen is still unknown. Study results and limitations: Non-shared clonotypes had lower generation probabilities than those shared by all four donors.

This was a deep-level run. Replicate PCRs from sorted subsets contained approximately 220 ng DNA, which is roughly 30,000 T cell genomes. The method was immunoSEQ multiplex PCR; TCRdb's version includes in-frame clones alone and lacks a portion of them. The table has about 2.5 million clones, 85% to 95% seen once. Germline V CDR1 and CDR2: SGHRS, YFSETQ. The CDR3 covers 13 residues. Trimming pared 4 bases from V and 6 bases from J, leaving 12 bases between. Sample: naive CD4+ T cells from PBMCs. Described subset: CD45RA+ positively selected. The clonotype comes from a young man in good health. Some clones in this sample may be carry-over from other donors' samples. The V gene is TRBV5-1, the J gene TRBJ2-3; D is unresolved. In DNA, the CDR3 is TGCGCCAGCAGCACCCTCCTTGGGGATACGCAGTATTTT. Translated: CASSTLLGDTQYF.